This paragraph covers one T cell receptor beta chain sequence. Per the original data handling: Nucleated cell counts were estimated from reference gene primer amplification. Sequencing was performed with immunoSEQ multiplex PCR; in TCRdb, only in-frame clones are kept and a portion is missing. The D gene and trimming were derived from the DNA, and the V and J assignments and clone size from that table. The top ten clones hold 8.9% of a sample with approximately 230,000 clones, about four fifths of them seen once. This CDR3 spans 15 amino acids. V was trimmed by 7 bases and J by 2 bases, leaving 15 bases between them. Germline-derived CDR1 and CDR2 are LNHDA and SQIVND (reference sequence). The source of the sample is a study of blood T cell repertoires in COVID-19.

The chain carries TRBV19 and TRBJ1-5; possible D gene TRBD1, 6 bases. Sequenced material: peripheral blood. This sequence was found in a man older than 75 with acute or convalescent COVID-19. CDR3 nucleotide sequence: TGTGCCAGTAACCCGGACAGACGCGGCAATCAGCCCCAGCATTTT. It specifies CASNPDRRGNQPQHF.